These T cell receptor beta chains were read from a single sample in a study of T cell repertoires in cytomegalovirus infection. TCRdb re-analysed the reads in MiXCR, keeping a single row per CDR3 protein. This table has some 180,000 distinct CDR3 sequences, 7.5% to 10% appearing once. Sequencing used PBMCs. The receptor set was obtained from a human donor in good health (CMV status not recorded). Some clones in this sample may be carry-over from other donors' samples. Each CDR3 is given with its conserved first and last residue. The D gene is left open where the match is weak. Some rows mark clone size as missing; the rest say once, few, many or name a class of expanded clone.

. TRBJ1-3 TRBV7-2 . CASSGQSSGNTIYF TGTGCCAGCAGCGGCCAAAGCTCTGGAAACACCATATATTTT
many TRBJ2-7 TRBV18 . CASSLTEGRPYEQYF TGTGCCAGCTCTCTGACAGAAGGTCGCCCATACGAGCAGTACTTC
. TRBJ2-1 TRBV30 TRBD2 CAWKGTSKLAGGFYNEQFF TGTGCCTGGAAAGGGACATCGAAACTAGCGGGAGGTTTCTACAATGAGCAGTTCTTC
many TRBJ1-2 TRBV7-2 . CASSLESFGYTF TGTGCCAGCAGCTTAGAGAGTTTTGGCTACACCTTC
. TRBJ1-1 TRBV15 . CATSRQGAGNTEAFF TGTGCCACCAGCAGACAAGGGGCAGGTAACACTGAAGCTTTCTTT
many TRBJ2-5 TRBV6-5 TRBD1 CASSTYTGGMGTQYF TGTGCCAGCAGTACCTATACAGGGGGCATGGGGACCCAGTACTTC
few TRBJ2-7 TRBV28 . CASSKDTAYTYEQYF TGTGCCAGCAGCAAAGACACGGCCTACACCTACGAGCAGTACTTC
many TRBJ1-1 TRBV23-1 . CASSQGTRLRLTEAFF TGCGCCAGCAGTCAAGGTACGCGCCTACGGCTCACTGAAGCTTTCTTT
many TRBJ2-5 TRBV28 . CASRSRRLAVETQYF TGTGCCAGCCGATCCAGGAGGTTGGCGGTGGAGACCCAGTACTTC
many TRBJ2-3 TRBV7-8 TRBD2 CASSEAAGGTDTQYF TGTGCCAGCAGCGAAGCCGCGGGGGGCACAGATACGCAGTATTTT
. TRBJ2-7 TRBV19 . CASSSVGGTVEQYF TGTGCCAGTAGTTCCGTCGGGGGTACGGTAGAGCAGTACTTC
many TRBJ1-5 TRBV9 . CASSRAGESNQPQHF TGTGCCAGCAGCAGAGCGGGGGAAAGCAATCAGCCCCAGCATTTT
few TRBJ1-1 TRBV18 TRBD1 CASSPSTGEGTEAFF TGTGCCAGCTCACCCTCAACAGGGGAGGGCACTGAAGCTTTCTTT
few TRBJ1-4 TRBV6-1 TRBD1 CVSAGTDNEKLFF TGTGTCTCCGCCGGGACAGATAATGAAAAACTGTTTTTT
many TRBJ2-7 TRBV7-3 TRBD1 CASSSMTGGEQYF TGTGCCAGCAGCTCGATGACAGGGGGAGAGCAGTACTTC
many TRBJ2-5 TRBV7-2 TRBD2 CASSLIVGGELQYF TGTGCCAGCAGCTTAATCGTGGGGGGGGAGCTACAGTACTTC
many TRBJ1-6 TRBV11-2 . CASSLDRGRSPLHF TGTGCCAGCAGCTTAGACCGGGGCCGGTCACCCCTCCACTTT